Presented here are 29 T cell receptor gamma chains from one specimen sequenced in a study of Vδ1+ human thymocytes. Extracted RNA was reverse transcribed into cDNA. Pooled V-gene forward primers with one constant-region reverse primer generated the CDR3 amplicons by multiplex PCR. TCRdb re-identified clones in the multiplex PCR reads via CATT. This table holds fewer than 14,000 gamma-chain clones, approximately 40% found once. Which antigens these TCRs recognize remains unknown. Study outcomes and limitations: Thymic TRG and TRD repertoires appeared highly polyclonal, with Gaussian CDR3 length distributions.

The sequencing input was Vdelta1+ gamma-delta thymocytes from the thymus. Described subset: FACS-sorted CD3+ TCRalphabeta- TCRVdelta1+ TCRVdelta2- thymocytes. The receptors come from a boy less than two years old who had congenital heart surgery.

The chain employs TRGV2 and TRGJ1 or TRGJ2. The J gene, absent from TCRdb, was called here by matching the DNA to germline. Looked up from germline, CDR1 is EGSNGY and CDR2 is YDSYNSKV. With V trimmed by 2 bases and J by 9 bases, 4 bases remained unmatched. The CDR3 covers 11 residues. This CDR3 is CATWDVGKKLF. The CDR3 coding sequence is TGTGCCACCTGGGACGTGGGTAAGAAACTCTTT.

The chain is built from TRGV8 and TRGJ1 or TRGJ2. The V gene's germline CDR1 is VENAVY and CDR2 YDSYNSRV. V was pared by 3 bases and J by 3 bases, with 5 bases of the junction left unmatched. This CDR3 is built from 13 residues. CDR3 loop: CATWDCSYYKKLF. The CDR3 DNA sequence: TGTGCCACCTGGGATTGCTCTTATTATAAGAAACTCTTT.

This clone has only a few counts. The chain uses TRGV9 and TRGJ1 or TRGJ2. The CDR3 sequence is 17 residues long. Trimming cost V 0 bases and J 3 bases; bases outside gene matches: 14. Germline V gene data show CDR1 as GITISATS and CDR2 as ISYDGTV (reference sequence). This CDR3 reads CALWEVLIPPFYYKKLF. The CDR3 bases are TGTGCCTTGTGGGAGGTGCTAATCCCCCCTTTTTATTATAAGAAACTCTTT.

This chain connects TRGV5 to TRGJ1 or TRGJ2. Since TCRdb gives no J gene, matching the DNA to germline was used here to assign it. The germline gives CDR1 VINAFY, CDR2 YDVSNSKD. Germline trimming cut 0 bases from V and 0 bases from J; bases unmatched to any gene: 8. The CDR3 runs 16 residues. CDR3 sequence reads: CATWDRRGGNYYKKLF. CDR3 DNA: TGTGCCACCTGGGACAGGCGGGGGGGGAATTATTATAAGAAACTCTTT.

The chain combines TRGV3 with TRGJ1 or TRGJ2. The J gene, missing from TCRdb, was assigned here through DNA to germline matching. The J segment lost 12 bases and the V segment lost 0 bases, leaving 14 bases of the junction unmatched. The CDR3 has 14 amino acids. Germline V gives CDR1 VTNTFY, CDR2 YDVSTARD (reference sequence). The CDR3 region is CATWDRLTWGVKLF. CDR3 bases: TGTGCCACCTGGGACAGGCTGACGTGGGGGGTGAAACTCTTT.

This clone was found a few times. V gene TRGV9 combines with J gene TRGJ1 or TRGJ2. Per the germline V gene, CDR1 is GITISATS and CDR2 is ISYDGTV (reference sequence). J lost 2 bases, V lost 12 bases, and 13 bases had no gene match. This CDR3 has 13 amino acids. DNA of the CDR3: TGTGCCACCTGGGACGTTTATTATTATAAGAAACTCTTT. It yields the protein CATWDVYYYKKLF.

The J gene is TRGJ1 or TRGJ2, while no V gene call was made. This CDR3 is built from 13 residues. The CDR3 DNA reads TGTGCCTTGTGGGAGGCCCGTAATTATAAGAAACTCTTT. It encodes CALWEARNYKKLF.

The V gene is TRGV5, the J gene TRGJ1 or TRGJ2. As TCRdb names no J gene, one was assigned here on the basis of a DNA match to germline. The V segment lost 3 bases and the J segment 4 bases; nucleotides outside the gene matches: 15. Germline V gene sequence: CDR1 VINAFY, CDR2 YDVSNSKD. The CDR3 length is 16 residues. CDR3 sequence reads: CATWDAKPSGYYKKLF. DNA of the CDR3: TGTGCCACCTGGGACGCGAAGCCCTCGGGGTATTATAAGAAACTCTTT.

The rearrangement links TRGV4 to TRGJ1 or TRGJ2. The J gene, left out of TCRdb, was set here by checking the DNA against germline. The CDR3 has 12 residues. V was pared by 5 bases and J by 7 bases, with 8 bases of the junction left unmatched. Germline CDR1 reads EGSTGY; CDR2 reads YDSYTSSV. The CDR3 DNA is TGTGCCACCTGGGCGGAGGGGTATAAGAAACTCTTT. It translates to CATWAEGYKKLF.

In this sample, this clone turned up a few times. An end of the junction differs from the germline gene, which may be a read error. The gene calls are TRGV9 and TRGJ1 or TRGJ2. From germline, CDR1 is GITISATS and CDR2 ISYDGTV (reference sequence). The CDR3 consists of 11 residues. DNA of the CDR3: TGTGCCTGGTGGAAAAAAGAAAAGAAACTCTTT. Encoded protein: CAWWKKEKKLF.

Comments on this clone: Other DNA sequences from this sample encode an identical CDR3 as well. V usage is TRGV3 and J usage is TRGJ1 or TRGJ2. No J segment appears in TCRdb, so it was assigned here by matching the sequence to germline. CDR1 and CDR2 (germline): VTNTFY, YDVSTARD (reference sequence). The CDR3 sequence is 13 residues long. Trimming at V came to 0 bases and at J to 4 bases, leaving 3 bases not matched to a gene. As DNA, the CDR3 is TGTGCCACCTGGGACAGGGGCTATTATAAGAAACTCTTT. Encoded protein: CATWDRGYYKKLF.

On this clone: The junction and the germline gene differ at one end; a read error may be behind it. The chain joins TRGV4 to TRGJ1 or TRGJ2. TCRdb carries no J gene annotation; the J gene was assigned here by matching the DNA with germline. The CDR3 is 13 residues long. CDR1 is EGSTGY and CDR2 is YDSYTSSV in the germline V gene. This chain's CDR3 is CATRDNRYYKKLF. CDR3 in DNA: TGTGCCACCCGGGATAATCGTTATTATAAGAAACTCTTT.

The chain combines TRGV9 with TRGJ1 or TRGJ2. The J gene, missing from TCRdb, was assigned here through DNA to germline matching. J was trimmed by 12 bases and V by 0 bases; bases with no gene match: 8. The germline V gene has CDR1 GITISATS and CDR2 ISYDGTV (reference sequence). The CDR3 is made up of 12 amino acids. The CDR3 nucleotides read TGTGCCTTGTGGGAGGTGGGGACGGCGAAACTCTTT. Amino acid sequence: CALWEVGTAKLF.

On this clone itself: This CDR3 is also generated by other DNA sequences in the sample. The gene calls are TRGV3 and TRGJ1 or TRGJ2. No J segment appears in TCRdb, so it was assigned here by matching the sequence to germline. V was clipped by 0 bases and J by 9 bases; unmatched bases: 2. The CDR3 is made up of 11 amino acids. Per germline, CDR1 VTNTFY and CDR2 YDVSTARD (reference sequence). In DNA, the CDR3 is TGTGCCACCTGGGACAGGCTTAAGAAACTCTTT. Encoded protein: CATWDRLKKLF.

The rearrangement uses TRGV9 and TRGJ1 or TRGJ2. The ends lost 3 bases at V and 12 bases at J; junction bases unmatched: 14. This CDR3 region has 13 residues. Germline lookup yields CDR1 GITISATS and CDR2 ISYDGTV (reference sequence). CDR3 in amino acids: CALWESVKAGKLF. The CDR3 region has the DNA TGTGCCTTGTGGGAGTCCGTAAAGGCGGGGAAACTCTTT.

The J segment was not called; the V segment is TRGV9. Germline loops: CDR1 GITISATS, CDR2 ISYDGTV (reference sequence). This CDR3 has 13 amino acids. The CDR3 region has the DNA TGTGCCTTGTGGGAACCTGCTTATTATAACAAAATATTT. Amino acid sequence: CALWEPAYYNKIF.

This clone came up a few times. The chain joins TRGV8 to TRGJ1 or TRGJ2. V shed 3 bases, J shed 4 bases, and the junction held 3 bases outside the gene matches. Germline V gene data show CDR1 as VENAVY and CDR2 as YDSYNSRV. The CDR3 contains 12 residues. CDR3 region: CATWDVYYKKLF. For the CDR3, the DNA is TGTGCCACCTGGGATGTATATTATAAGAAACTCTTT.

The J gene was not called, though the V gene is TRGV4. CDR3 length: 11 residues. Per germline, CDR1 EGSTGY and CDR2 YDSYTSSV. The chain's CDR3 is CATWDSGHKLF. In DNA, the CDR3 is TGTGCCACCTGGGATTCTGGACACAAACTCTTT.

The count of this clone is one. The V gene is TRGV8, the J gene TRGJ1 or TRGJ2. No J gene is reported in TCRdb; it was inferred here by comparing the DNA with germline. Germline loops: CDR1 VENAVY, CDR2 YDSYNSRV. V gave up 2 bases and J gave up 7 bases; unmatched junction bases: 2. CDR3 length: 11 residues. CDR3 DNA: TGTGCCACCTGGGATACCTATAAGAAACTCTTT. Encoded protein: CATWDTYKKLF.

The chain combines TRGV4 with TRGJ1 or TRGJ2. The J gene, not given by TCRdb, was assigned here from a germline match of the nucleotide sequence. Germline V gene sequence: CDR1 EGSTGY, CDR2 YDSYTSSV. V gave up 4 bases and J gave up 5 bases; unmatched junction bases: 8. There are 13 residues in the CDR3. The CDR3 nucleotides are TGTGCCACCTGGGACCACCCGAATTATAAGAAACTCTTT. Residues: CATWDHPNYKKLF.

The V gene is TRGV5, the J gene TRGJ1 or TRGJ2. Since TCRdb gives no J gene, matching the DNA to germline was used here to assign it. After removal of 0 bases from V and 6 bases from J, the junction contained 11 bases not matched to a gene. Germline assignment: CDR1 VINAFY and CDR2 YDVSNSKD. CDR3 size: 15 residues. The CDR3 loop is CATWDRRFEGYKKLF. CDR3 bases: TGTGCCACCTGGGACAGGCGGTTCGAGGGTTATAAGAAACTCTTT.

This sequence joins TRGV4 and TRGJ1 or TRGJ2. The J gene was not available in TCRdb and was assigned here by matching the DNA to germline segments. The CDR3 loop spans 14 amino acids. Germline V CDR1 and CDR2: EGSTGY, YDSYTSSV. V lost 0 bases to trimming and J lost 7 bases; unmatched junction nucleotides: 9. The CDR3 region is CATWDGLRRYKKLF. The CDR3 nucleotides are TGTGCCACCTGGGATGGGCTAAGGAGGTATAAGAAACTCTTT.

Notes on this clone: This specimen includes other DNA sequences encoding the same CDR3. The chain joins TRGV8 to TRGJ1 or TRGJ2. The trim removed 6 bases at V and 4 bases at J, leaving 3 bases unmatched. The V gene's germline CDR1 is VENAVY and CDR2 YDSYNSRV. The CDR3 consists of 11 residues. In DNA form, the CDR3 reads TGTGCCACCTGGACCTATTATAAGAAACTCTTT. Translating gives CATWTYYKKLF.

The gene calls are TRGV9 and TRGJP2. The CDR3 spans 17 residues. CDR1 and CDR2 (germline): GITISATS, ISYDGTV (reference sequence). Trimming took 2 bases from V and 3 from J; bases not matched to a gene: 12. The CDR3 DNA reads TGTGCCTTGTGGGAGGCACCGGTTCCCCGTAGTGATTGGATCAAGACGTTT. Translating it yields CALWEAPVPRSDWIKTF.

This clone was seen only a few times. The same CDR3 also results from other DNA sequences found in this sample. The J gene is TRGJ1 or TRGJ2, the V gene TRGV9. Germline trimming cut 2 bases from V and 0 bases from J; bases unmatched to any gene: 4. The germline V gene has CDR1 GITISATS and CDR2 ISYDGTV (reference sequence). This CDR3 contains 14 residues. CDR3 nucleotides: TGTGCCTTGTGGGAGGGGGAGAATTATTATAAGAAACTCTTT. It codes for CALWEGENYYKKLF.

This clone was seen a handful of times. The gene calls are TRGV5 and TRGJ1 or TRGJ2. The germline V gene has CDR1 VINAFY and CDR2 YDVSNSKD. With 0 bases clipped from V and 5 bases from J, the junction kept 7 bases outside the gene matches. This CDR3 comprises 14 residues. CDR3 DNA: TGTGCCACCTGGGACAGGCCGGTGAATTATAAGAAACTCTTT. It encodes CATWDRPVNYKKLF.

V gene TRGV4 combines with J gene TRGJ1 or TRGJ2. The J gene was not available in TCRdb and was assigned here by matching the DNA to germline segments. The germline V gene encodes CDR1 EGSTGY and CDR2 YDSYTSSV. After removal of 6 bases from V and 10 bases from J, the junction contained 15 bases not matched to a gene. CDR3 length equals 13 residues. This chain's CDR3 is CATWPEGFKKKLF. CDR3 DNA sequence: TGTGCCACCTGGCCAGAGGGGTTTAAGAAGAAACTCTTT.

This clone was counted only a few times. The gene calls are TRGV4 and TRGJ1 or TRGJ2. This CDR3 is 14 amino acids long. Germline-derived CDR1 and CDR2 are EGSTGY and YDSYTSSV. The V segment lost 0 bases and the J segment 7 bases; nucleotides outside the gene matches: 9. In nucleotides, the CDR3 is TGTGCCACCTGGGATGGGCCCTGGTTCTATAAGAAACTCTTT. Translated, it gives CATWDGPWFYKKLF.

V gene TRGV5 combines with J gene TRGJ1 or TRGJ2. Germline CDR1 VINAFY, CDR2 YDVSNSKD. This CDR3 region has 14 residues. The trim removed 0 bases at V and 5 bases at J, leaving 7 bases unmatched. The CDR3 DNA is TGTGCCACCTGGGACAGGCCACCAGATTATAAGAAACTCTTT. Translation: CATWDRPPDYKKLF.